This T cell receptor (beta chain) came from a study of vaccination and CD4 T cells after COVID-19 (dated by TCRdb to between 2021 and 2024). Background for the entire study: Every convalescent patient had a positive nasal swab PCR test for SARS-CoV-2, with mild disease in nine patients and severe disease in one. Each participant got two doses of either the Pfizer-BioNTech BNT162b2 vaccine (n=8) or the Moderna mRNA-1273 vaccine (n=2). Post-COVID blood samples from convalescent patients were collected a median of about 100 days after diagnosis, with a range of roughly 35 to 161 days. Culture stimuli were overlapping spike peptide pools from SARS-CoV-2 and from the common cold coronaviruses HCoV-NL63, HCoV-OC43 and HCoV-229E. In control cultures, a CEFX viral epitope pool was used as positive control, an HIV-1 Nef peptide pool was used as negative control, or no peptide was added. In under twelve COVID-19 convalescent patients and several infection-naive healthy vaccine recipients, researchers compared the spike-specific CD4+ TCR repertoire from before mRNA vaccination with the repertoire from after. The time from the second vaccine dose to post-vaccine blood sampling had a median of roughly 77 days and ranged from roughly 13 to 241 days. The convalescent cohort comprised six males and four females, including two Hispanic individuals, seven Caucasians, two Asians and one multiracial person. What the authors observed across the whole study: Nearly all vaccine-specific clones in convalescent patients (304 of 307) were mono-reactive for SARS-CoV-2 spike rather than cross-reactive with common cold coronaviruses. Although the median number of SARS-CoV-2-reactive clonotypes went up from around 20 after infection to roughly 40 after vaccination, the increase was not significant. In convalescent patients, a median 86.3% of post-vaccine SARS-CoV-2-reactive clones were detected only after vaccination, and vaccine-specific priming was suggested by this finding. Only a relatively small number of convalescent patients were included in the study, and early timepoints following natural infection were not analyzed.

What the treatment or condition label conveys for this sample: approximately 9-day PBMC culture with coronavirus spike peptide pools or control peptides (ViraFEST assay). To expand antigen-specific T cells with peptide pools and then pick out the expanded clonotypes through TCR sequencing, the study relied on the ViraFEST assay. The convalescent patients' positive SARS-CoV-2 PCR tests fell between March and December 2020, which was before the Alpha, Beta and Delta variants emerged in the United States. PBMCs were cultured at around 2.2 million per well in IMDM supplemented with about 5.5% human AB serum and approximately 10 IU/ml IL-2, with 9.5 to 10 ug/ml peptide pools added. On days 3 and 7, half of the culture medium was replaced with fresh IL-2-containing medium. CD4+ T cells were isolated after approximately eleven days of culture through negative selection using the EasySep CD4+ T cell isolation kit. Ficoll-Paque Plus gradient centrifugation was used to isolate PBMCs from whole blood, and the isolated PBMCs were then either used fresh or cryopreserved at -140C. In general, triplicate wells were set up for every culture condition.

Comment on this clonotype: No antigen is known for it. No much larger clone exists at a distance of one base, and base qualities are not known.

Library creation used PCR. DNA from cultured CD4+ T cells was subjected to TCR sequencing with the Oncomine TCR Beta short-read assay at the Johns Hopkins FTIC core. Genomic DNA was extracted from the cultured CD4+ T cells with the QIAamp micro DNA kit. Oncomine TCR Beta libraries from cultured CD4+ T cells were pooled using unique dual indexes and sequenced on an Illumina iSeq 100. The study's processing was this. Non-productive sequences were removed, and CDR3s not starting with C, not ending with F or W, or shorter than 7 amino acids were discarded. The MANAFEST web application identified antigen-specific clonotypes by comparing peptide-stimulated wells against reference wells and other culture wells. To be called positive, a clone needed an FDR below 0.05, an odds ratio above 5, and a productive frequency above 0.1% in at least two of three replicate wells. Cross-reactive clonotypes were defined as significantly expanded in both SARS-CoV-2 spike wells and at least one common cold coronavirus spike condition. Similarity between CDR3 sequences was evaluated in R version 3.6.1 using Levenshtein distances (stringdist) and unrooted phylogenetic trees (ape). Starting from the raw public reads, TCRdb applied fastp trimming at Q25, assembled clones with MiXCR and retained in-frame beta chains. One record per CDR3 amino acid sequence lists the most common genes and DNA. The V and J calls here are based on TCRdb, not the publication. The sample records about 8,800 distinct CDR3 sequences, 45% to 60% of which are singletons. The ten largest clonotypes hold approximately 8% of the sample.

The clonotype originates from a human donor who had recovered from COVID-19. Sequenced: CD4+ T cells from blood, cultured in vitro.

The CDR3 protein: CSVEGWSGGRYEQYF. In nucleotide form, the sequence is TGCAGCGTTGAAGGATGGTCCGGAGGACGCTACGAGCAGTACTTC. The rearrangement combines TRBV29-1 with TRBJ2-7, and possibly TRBD2, on 5 matching bases. The germline V gene supplies CDR1 SQVTM and CDR2 ANQGSEA. The CDR3 holds 15 amino acids from the cysteine to the phenylalanine. Of the read, only the CDR3 DNA is kept; its 45 bases are in frame from base 1. Between the V and J ends, shortened by 1 base and 3 bases respectively, the junction contains 16 bases.